This TCR beta chain was captured by sequencing in a study of cytomegalovirus exposure and HLA in healthy donors. Study-level results: Later analysis suggested links between common viral pathogens and several top significant clusters. In the analysis, some V segments, TRBV6-2 and TRBV6-3 included, were excluded as indistinguishable. Based on reports, TCR beta sequences accurately predicted HLA-A and HLA-B alleles for most subjects. 164 TCR beta chains were listed as cytomegalovirus-associated.

The PCR used 60 Vbeta and 13 Jbeta primers. Profiling relied on immunoSEQ multiplex PCR, and the TCRdb table lists in-frame clones only, not all of them. The sample includes 150,000 to 200,000 clones, 80% of them seen just once. Of note for this clone: Its antigen is not identified.

Germline V gene lookup returns CDR1 SGHTA and CDR2 FQGTGA. Between the trimmed V and J ends, which lost 2 bases and 5 bases, there was a span of 6 bases. The CDR3 extends over 13 amino acids. The gene calls are TRBV7-3 and TRBJ2-2; D unresolved. The material sequenced was PBMCs. This TCR derives from a woman in her fifties or sixties in good health and CMV-seronegative. CDR3 amino acids: CASSLFPTGELFF. The CDR3 DNA reads TGTGCCAGCAGCTTATTTCCAACCGGGGAGCTGTTTTTT.